The clone carrying this TCR beta chain was seen repeatedly, ten times or more. CDR1 and CDR2 (germline): MGHDK, SYGVNS. Trimming took 1 base from V and 2 from J, leaving 14 bases between them. The length of the CDR3 is 16 residues. The sample originates from a study of T-cell memory formation after mild COVID-19. MiXCR was run by TCRdb on the 5' RACE reads, yielding one entry per CDR3 protein. The repertoire includes roughly 130,000 distinct CDR3 sequences, roughly 6% of them detected once, and under 2.5% sits in the top ten. The chain combines TRBV25-1 with TRBJ1-1, with D possibly matching TRBD1 (6 bases). This clonotype originated in an adult woman who had mild COVID-19 (a few samples of this study predate the infection). Cell type and time point are not known. Sequencing used PBMCs or a T cell subset sorted from them (not recorded which). The CDR3 nucleotides are TGTGCCAGCAGTGAATTGGAGATGACAGGAAACACTGAAGCTTTCTTT. As protein: CASSELEMTGNTEAFF. The full variable domain, with the rest looked up from reference TRBV25-1 and TRBJ1-1, is EADIYQTPRYLVIGTGKKITLECSQTMGHDKMYWYQQDPGMELHLIHYSYGVNSTEKGDLSSESTVSRIRTEHFPLTLESARPSHTSQYLCASSELEMTGNTEAFFGQGTRLTVV.